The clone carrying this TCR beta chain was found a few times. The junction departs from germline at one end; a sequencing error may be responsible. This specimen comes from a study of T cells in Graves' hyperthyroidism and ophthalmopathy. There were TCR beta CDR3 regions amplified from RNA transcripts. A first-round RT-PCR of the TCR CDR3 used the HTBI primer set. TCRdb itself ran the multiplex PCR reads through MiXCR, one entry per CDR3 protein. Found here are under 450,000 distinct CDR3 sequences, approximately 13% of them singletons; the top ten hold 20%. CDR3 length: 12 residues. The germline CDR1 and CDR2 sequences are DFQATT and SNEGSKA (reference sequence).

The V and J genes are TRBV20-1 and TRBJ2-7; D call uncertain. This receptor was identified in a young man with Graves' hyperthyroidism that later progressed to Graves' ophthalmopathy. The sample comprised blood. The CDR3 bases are TGCAGTGCTCCCCGGATCGGCTACGAGCGGTACTTC. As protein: CSAPRIGYERYF.